Listed below are T cell receptor beta chains from one sample, sequenced in a study of blood T cell repertoires in COVID-19. The data were produced by immunoSEQ multiplex PCR, yet TCRdb's version contains in-frame clones alone and is incomplete. The sample contains 250,000 to 350,000 clones, 75% to 90% of which appear only once. The sequencing input was peripheral blood. Receptor source: a man in his thirties or forties with acute or convalescent COVID-19. Both conserved end residues are part of each CDR3. A D gene is named only where the DNA matches it firmly. Rows give clone size only sometimes, using once, few, many, or a class for an expanded clone.

v_call: TRBV3-1/TRBV3-2
d_call: -
j_call: TRBJ2-2
clone_size: -
cdr3_nt: TGTGCCAGCAGGACAAAGGGGACCGGGGAGCTGTTTTTT
cdr3_aa: CASRTKGTGELFF

v_call: TRBV5-4
d_call: TRBD2
j_call: TRBJ2-5
clone_size: -
cdr3_nt: TGTGCCAGCAGCTTGACTAGCGTACGACTACAAGAGACCCAGTACTTC
cdr3_aa: CASSLTSVRLQETQYF

v_call: TRBV4-2
d_call: -
j_call: TRBJ1-2
clone_size: -
cdr3_nt: TGTGCCAGCAGCCAGCGGCTGTCCTATGGCTACACCTTC
cdr3_aa: CASSQRLSYGYTF

v_call: TRBV2
d_call: -
j_call: TRBJ2-2
clone_size: once
cdr3_nt: TGTGCCAGTCCCGGGTTAGAGTCACTTTTT
cdr3_aa: CASPGLESLF

v_call: TRBV5-4
d_call: TRBD1
j_call: TRBJ2-1
clone_size: -
cdr3_nt: TGTGCCAGCAGCTTGGGGGACAGGGTAGGGAATGAGCAGTTCTTC
cdr3_aa: CASSLGDRVGNEQFF

v_call: TRBV30
d_call: TRBD1
j_call: TRBJ2-1
clone_size: -
cdr3_nt: TGTGCCTGGACCCAGGGACAGAACAATGAGCAGTTCTTC
cdr3_aa: CAWTQGQNNEQFF

v_call: TRBV10-3
d_call: TRBD2
j_call: TRBJ2-3
clone_size: -
cdr3_nt: TGTGCCATCAGGGCTCCTCCTAGCGGGGGGAAACCAGATACGCAGTATTTT
cdr3_aa: CAIRAPPSGGKPDTQYF

v_call: TRBV18
d_call: -
j_call: TRBJ1-5
clone_size: -
cdr3_nt: TGTGCCAGCTCACCCGAGTCGTATAGCAATCAGCCCCAGCATTTT
cdr3_aa: CASSPESYSNQPQHF

v_call: TRBV28
d_call: -
j_call: TRBJ1-2
clone_size: -
cdr3_nt: TGTGCCAGCAGTTTAGCGGGTGGCTACACCTTC
cdr3_aa: CASSLAGGYTF

v_call: TRBV3-1/TRBV3-2
d_call: TRBD1
j_call: TRBJ1-1
clone_size: -
cdr3_nt: TGTGCCAGCACCCCAACCTCAGGGGGCCCGACTGAAGCTTTCTTT
cdr3_aa: CASTPTSGGPTEAFF

v_call: TRBV3-1/TRBV3-2
d_call: -
j_call: TRBJ2-7
clone_size: -
cdr3_nt: TGTGCCAGCAGCCAGGCGGGGTTAGCCTACGAGCAGTACTTC
cdr3_aa: CASSQAGLAYEQYF

v_call: TRBV27
d_call: -
j_call: TRBJ2-1
clone_size: -
cdr3_nt: TGTGCCAGCAGTTTATCGGCAGACAATGAGCAGTTCTTC
cdr3_aa: CASSLSADNEQFF

v_call: TRBV27
d_call: -
j_call: TRBJ1-5
clone_size: -
cdr3_nt: TGTGCCAGCGCTAGTCGGAGAAACAATCAGCCCCAGCATTTT
cdr3_aa: CASASRRNNQPQHF

v_call: TRBV6-2/TRBV6-3
d_call: TRBD2
j_call: TRBJ2-5
clone_size: -
cdr3_nt: TGTGCCAGCAGTCGGACACCCGGACTAGCGGGAGTCGGACAAGAGACCCAGTACTTC
cdr3_aa: CASSRTPGLAGVGQETQYF

v_call: TRBV7-9
d_call: -
j_call: TRBJ2-1
clone_size: -
cdr3_nt: TGTGCCAGCAGCTTACTCCTAGTCAATGAGCAGTTCTTC
cdr3_aa: CASSLLLVNEQFF

v_call: TRBV29-1
d_call: TRBD2
j_call: TRBJ2-1
clone_size: -
cdr3_nt: TGCAGCGTTGTACGGGGCGGGGGGGACAATGAGCAGTTCTTC
cdr3_aa: CSVVRGGGDNEQFF

v_call: TRBV18
d_call: -
j_call: TRBJ2-3
clone_size: -
cdr3_nt: TGTGCCAGCTCAACAGCGCAGGGGTTTGGCACAGATACGCAGTATTTT
cdr3_aa: CASSTAQGFGTDTQYF

v_call: TRBV28
d_call: TRBD1
j_call: TRBJ1-4
clone_size: -
cdr3_nt: TGTGCCAGCAGACTGACAGGGGAGAAACTGTTTTTT
cdr3_aa: CASRLTGEKLFF

v_call: TRBV7-2
d_call: -
j_call: TRBJ1-1
clone_size: -
cdr3_nt: TGTGCCAGCAGCTTAGCGGGCTCGACACGAGTCACTGAAACTTTCTTT
cdr3_aa: CASSLAGSTRVTETFF

v_call: TRBV18
d_call: TRBD1
j_call: TRBJ2-7
clone_size: -
cdr3_nt: TGTGCCAGCTCATCCACAGGGGTCAACGAGCAGTACTTC
cdr3_aa: CASSSTGVNEQYF

v_call: TRBV23-1
d_call: TRBD1
j_call: TRBJ2-1
clone_size: -
cdr3_nt: TGCGCCAGCAGTCAAAACGACAGGGGGCAAAATGAGCAGTTCTTC
cdr3_aa: CASSQNDRGQNEQFF

v_call: TRBV6-5
d_call: -
j_call: TRBJ1-1
clone_size: -
cdr3_nt: TGTGCCAGCAGTTACTCCTACAGGAACACTGAAGCTTTCTTT
cdr3_aa: CASSYSYRNTEAFF

v_call: TRBV18
d_call: TRBD1
j_call: TRBJ2-7
clone_size: few
cdr3_nt: TGTGCCAGCTCACCCGTGACAGGGGTCTACGAGCAGTACTTC
cdr3_aa: CASSPVTGVYEQYF

v_call: TRBV5-1
d_call: -
j_call: TRBJ2-5
clone_size: -
cdr3_nt: TGCGCCAGCAGCTTGGCGCGAGAGACCCAGTACTTC
cdr3_aa: CASSLARETQYF

v_call: TRBV5-1
d_call: -
j_call: TRBJ1-2
clone_size: -
cdr3_nt: TGCGCCAGCAGCTTGGGTTGGCAGGGAAACTATGGCTACACCTTC
cdr3_aa: CASSLGWQGNYGYTF

v_call: TRBV28
d_call: TRBD2
j_call: TRBJ2-2
clone_size: -
cdr3_nt: TGTGCCAGCAGCATCGGGGGGGCCAGGTCCGGGGAGCTGTTTTTT
cdr3_aa: CASSIGGARSGELFF

v_call: TRBV28
d_call: TRBD2
j_call: TRBJ2-5
clone_size: -
cdr3_nt: TGTGCCAGCAGCCCTACTAGCGGGGGAGAGACCCAGTACTTC
cdr3_aa: CASSPTSGGETQYF

v_call: TRBV9
d_call: -
j_call: TRBJ1-5
clone_size: -
cdr3_nt: TGTGCCAGCAGCGTAGAAGTGACAGCAAATCAGCCCCAGCATTTT
cdr3_aa: CASSVEVTANQPQHF

v_call: TRBV19
d_call: -
j_call: TRBJ1-2
clone_size: -
cdr3_nt: TGTGCCAGTAGTACTTCCGACAGCTATGGCTACACCTTC
cdr3_aa: CASSTSDSYGYTF

v_call: TRBV3-1/TRBV3-2
d_call: -
j_call: TRBJ2-7
clone_size: -
cdr3_nt: TGTGCCAGCAGCCAAGATTCAGCGGGTAACGAGCAGTACTTC
cdr3_aa: CASSQDSAGNEQYF

v_call: TRBV6-1
d_call: -
j_call: TRBJ1-1
clone_size: -
cdr3_nt: TGTGCCAGCAGTGAAGCGCCCGGTCCCACTGAAGCTTTCTTT
cdr3_aa: CASSEAPGPTEAFF

v_call: TRBV19
d_call: -
j_call: TRBJ1-1
clone_size: -
cdr3_nt: TGTGCCAGTAGTCGTCTGAACACTGAAGCTTTCTTT
cdr3_aa: CASSRLNTEAFF

v_call: TRBV27
d_call: -
j_call: TRBJ1-1
clone_size: -
cdr3_nt: TGTGCCAGCAGTTCTGGACAGATCCTCACTGAAGCTTTCTTT
cdr3_aa: CASSSGQILTEAFF

v_call: TRBV6-2/TRBV6-3
d_call: TRBD1
j_call: TRBJ1-1
clone_size: -
cdr3_nt: TGTGCCAGCAGCCGACAGGGGGCCTCTGAAGCTTTCTTT
cdr3_aa: CASSRQGASEAFF

v_call: TRBV7-9
d_call: TRBD1
j_call: TRBJ2-3
clone_size: -
cdr3_nt: TGTGCCACCGGGACAGTGACAGATACGCAGTATTTT
cdr3_aa: CATGTVTDTQYF

v_call: TRBV11-2
d_call: -
j_call: TRBJ1-1
clone_size: -
cdr3_nt: TGTGCCAGCAGCCGAACCAGGGGAAACACTGAAGCTTTCTTT
cdr3_aa: CASSRTRGNTEAFF

v_call: TRBV12-3/TRBV12-4
d_call: -
j_call: TRBJ2-7
clone_size: -
cdr3_nt: TGTGCCAGCAGTGCCGCCAGGGGTGGCGAGCAGTACTTC
cdr3_aa: CASSAARGGEQYF

v_call: TRBV9
d_call: -
j_call: TRBJ1-2
clone_size: -
cdr3_nt: TGTGCCAGCAGTGAACAGGGCTATGGCTACACCTTC
cdr3_aa: CASSEQGYGYTF

v_call: TRBV3-1/TRBV3-2
d_call: TRBD2
j_call: TRBJ2-7
clone_size: -
cdr3_nt: TGTGCCAGCAGCCAAGTTGCGGGAGTTGCTCGGGAGCAGTACTTC
cdr3_aa: CASSQVAGVAREQYF

v_call: TRBV6-6
d_call: -
j_call: TRBJ1-1
clone_size: -
cdr3_nt: TGTGCCAGCAGTTACAAACAGAACACTGAAGCTTTCTTT
cdr3_aa: CASSYKQNTEAFF

v_call: TRBV9
d_call: -
j_call: TRBJ1-3
clone_size: -
cdr3_nt: TGTGCCAGCAGCGCGAGCGTCTCTGGAAACACCATATATTTT
cdr3_aa: CASSASVSGNTIYF

v_call: TRBV6-1
d_call: -
j_call: TRBJ2-7
clone_size: few
cdr3_nt: TGTGCCAGCAGTGAAACTTGGACAAGCCTCTCCTACGAGCAGTACTTC
cdr3_aa: CASSETWTSLSYEQYF

v_call: TRBV19
d_call: -
j_call: TRBJ2-6
clone_size: -
cdr3_nt: TGTGCCAGTAGTATCGGGTCCGGGGCCAACGTCCTGACTTTC
cdr3_aa: CASSIGSGANVLTF

v_call: TRBV2
d_call: -
j_call: TRBJ1-2
clone_size: -
cdr3_nt: TGTGCCAGCCTCCGGGAATTCCAAGCCTATGGCTACACCTTC
cdr3_aa: CASLREFQAYGYTF

v_call: TRBV3-1/TRBV3-2
d_call: -
j_call: TRBJ2-7
clone_size: -
cdr3_nt: TGTGCCAGCAGCCAAGGAACCTGGGGCTCGCGGAGCTACGAGCAGTACTTC
cdr3_aa: CASSQGTWGSRSYEQYF

v_call: TRBV5-1
d_call: TRBD2
j_call: TRBJ2-3
clone_size: -
cdr3_nt: TGCGCCAGCAGACTAGCGTTTCAAGATACGCAGTATTTT
cdr3_aa: CASRLAFQDTQYF

v_call: TRBV18
d_call: TRBD1
j_call: TRBJ1-5
clone_size: -
cdr3_nt: TGTGCCAGCTCTGAAGGGGGCCACGGGCTTAGCAATCAGCCCCAGCATTTT
cdr3_aa: CASSEGGHGLSNQPQHF

v_call: TRBV12-3/TRBV12-4
d_call: -
j_call: TRBJ1-2
clone_size: -
cdr3_nt: TGTGCCAGCAGTTTCATGTTCTATGGCTACACCTTC
cdr3_aa: CASSFMFYGYTF

v_call: TRBV9
d_call: -
j_call: TRBJ1-4
clone_size: few
cdr3_nt: TGTGCCAGCAGCGTCGCAGGGGTTACGGCTGGGGAAAAACTGTTTTTT
cdr3_aa: CASSVAGVTAGEKLFF

v_call: TRBV6-4
d_call: -
j_call: TRBJ2-7
clone_size: -
cdr3_nt: TGTGCCAGCAGTGACGCTCCGGGACACTTAACCTACGAGCAGTACTTC
cdr3_aa: CASSDAPGHLTYEQYF

v_call: TRBV18
d_call: -
j_call: TRBJ2-7
clone_size: -
cdr3_nt: TGTGCCAGCTCACCAAGCTCTGACAGGCTGGGTGAGCAGTACTTC
cdr3_aa: CASSPSSDRLGEQYF

v_call: TRBV9
d_call: -
j_call: TRBJ1-4
clone_size: -
cdr3_nt: TGTGCCAGCAGCCCACGTTGGGGAGGTGATGAAAAACTGTTTTTT
cdr3_aa: CASSPRWGGDEKLFF

v_call: TRBV19
d_call: TRBD1
j_call: TRBJ2-2
clone_size: once
cdr3_nt: TGTGCCAGTAGTATGAGCAACAGGGGTAGAGGCGGGGAGCTGTTTTTT
cdr3_aa: CASSMSNRGRGGELFF

v_call: TRBV28
d_call: -
j_call: TRBJ2-7
clone_size: -
cdr3_nt: TGTGCCAGCAGTTTATCGGACAGTTACGAGCAGTACTTC
cdr3_aa: CASSLSDSYEQYF

v_call: TRBV27
d_call: -
j_call: TRBJ2-3
clone_size: -
cdr3_nt: TGTGCCAGCAGTTCCTTTCTAACAGGGTTCGCAGATACGCAGTATTTT
cdr3_aa: CASSSFLTGFADTQYF

v_call: TRBV27
d_call: -
j_call: TRBJ1-1
clone_size: -
cdr3_nt: TGTGCCAGCAGTTCCCCAGGACAGAACACTGAAGCTTTCTTT
cdr3_aa: CASSSPGQNTEAFF